Shown below are 4 T cell receptor beta chains from a single sample sequenced in a study of cytomegalovirus exposure and HLA in healthy donors. PCR employed 60 Vbeta and 13 Jbeta primers. TCRdb's table, derived via immunoSEQ multiplex PCR, lists solely in-frame clones and lacks some. The data show 140,000 to 150,000 clones, 65% to 85% seen once. Sequencing was done on a sample of PBMCs. The receptors stem from a man in his thirties or forties in good health and CMV-seronegative.

The chain couples TRBV6-1 to TRBJ2-3; 11 bases match TRBD2. Germline CDR1 reads MNHNS; CDR2 reads SASEGT. The CDR3 spans 13 residues. The trim removed 3 bases at V and 10 bases at J, leaving 3 bases unmatched. The chain's CDR3 is CASSDSGLAAQYF. The CDR3 DNA reads TGTGCCAGCAGTGACTCGGGACTAGCGGCGCAGTATTTT.

This clone was picked up a small number of times. The chain uses TRBV7-2 and TRBJ1-5; D is unresolved. The CDR3 sequence is 12 residues long. The ends were cut back, 3 bases at V and 4 bases at J, with 4 bases in the middle. Per the germline V gene, CDR1 is SGHTA and CDR2 is FQGNSA. This chain's CDR3 is CASSFQNQPQHF. The CDR3 DNA is TGTGCCAGCAGCTTTCAAAATCAGCCCCAGCATTTT.

This chain links TRBV19 with TRBJ2-7, with D perhaps TRBD2 (6 bases). V was pared by 4 bases and J by 3 bases, with 16 bases between. This CDR3 comprises 15 residues. Germline V gives CDR1 LNHDA, CDR2 SQIVND (reference sequence). CDR3 nucleotides: TGTGCCAGTAGTACCCCACTGGGGGGAAACTACGAGCAGTACTTC. It is translated as CASSTPLGGNYEQYF.

The chain joins TRBV7-9 to TRBJ1-3; D uncertain. Per germline, CDR1 SEHNR and CDR2 FQNEAQ (reference sequence). The V end was cut by 2 bases, the J end by 0 bases, with 8 bases between. The CDR3 loop spans 15 amino acids. The CDR3 here is CASSLYVSSGNTIYF. In DNA form, the CDR3 reads TGTGCCAGCAGCTTATACGTGAGCTCTGGAAACACCATATATTTT.